This section outlines one TCR beta chain sequence together with its context. This clone is a singleton in its sample. The specificity of this receptor is unknown. Base qualities are not recorded, but no much larger clone differs from it by a single base. Participants in the prospective study were enrolled through a virtual design, were aged roughly 18 to 95 years, and lived in fewer than 30 United States geographic areas. In the prospective study, participants were assigned to cohorts based on the clinical history participants reported in a screening survey and a study questionnaire. Each participant in the prospective study had whole blood, serum and a nasopharyngeal or oropharyngeal swab collected by mobile phlebotomists. Participants in the prospective study had the option to provide additional blood draws and questionnaires over a roughly 2-month period. Before DNA extraction, prospective study blood samples were shipped either frozen or at room temperature.

The immunoSEQ Assay, a bias-controlled multiplex PCR, was used to amplify TCRbeta CDR3 regions from genomic DNA. Concerning the study's data processing: Within the assay, amplification of reference gene primers was used to estimate how many nucleated cells each sample contained. Sequence reads were collapsed and filtered to measure the absolute abundance of every unique TCRbeta CDR3 rearrangement. For each sample, productive Simpson clonality was calculated by taking the square root of Simpson's diversity index across productive rearrangements. Drawn from immuneACCESS, this table holds only the in-frame rearrangements with V and J called that TCRdb kept. Clones are partly lost; checked studies trace under half to an unresolved V gene and leave the rest unexplained. V, J and clone size are those of that table, while D and trimming were read from the DNA. The sample includes some 460,000 clones, with about 85% observed a single time. The top ten clonotypes cover under 2% of the sample.

The sample comes from a study of blood T cell repertoires in COVID-19 (dated by TCRdb to between 2020 and 2021). Study-level background: Samples from collaborators originated in the United States, Italy and Spain and spanned both the acute and convalescent phases of COVID-19. The repertoires were released in a freely available public database intended as a resource for research on the immune response to SARS-CoV-2. The prospective study material was composed of cDNA or gDNA derived from T cells, B-cell-depleted T cells, or PBMCs. The samples were drawn from two sources: the first 160 participants of the ongoing ImmuneRACE study, and approximately 1,300 subjects contributed by 6 global collaborators. A de-identified subject ID, COVID-19 status, age in years and sex were almost always included in the sample metadata. Subjects who had been exposed to COVID-19, were actively infected with it, or had recovered from it provided the deeply sampled blood TCRbeta repertoires that made up the dataset. Where available, HLA class I and class II types were taken from metadata supplied by the sample provider and were not determined by assay-based typing. The paper's findings and limits, for the study overall: The quantity of clinical and demographic metadata differed by source and by participant and was supplied without curation.

The CDR3, cysteine through phenylalanine, is 16 amino acids long. Only the CDR3 part of the read is kept: 48 bases, read in frame from the first base. CDR1 MGHRA and CDR2 YSYEKL were looked up in the germline V gene. V is trimmed back by 1 base and J by 5 bases, and the junction contains 10 bases that no gene match accounts for. The sequence links TRBV4-1 to TRBJ1-2; 7 bases in the middle match TRBD1. The specimen was PBMCs or T cells enriched from blood (not recorded which). The sequence derives from a young woman with acute COVID-19. The nucleotide sequence is TGCGCCAGCAGCCAAGCTCCCGGGACAGTGGATTATGGCTACACCTTC. The resulting protein is CASSQAPGTVDYGYTF.